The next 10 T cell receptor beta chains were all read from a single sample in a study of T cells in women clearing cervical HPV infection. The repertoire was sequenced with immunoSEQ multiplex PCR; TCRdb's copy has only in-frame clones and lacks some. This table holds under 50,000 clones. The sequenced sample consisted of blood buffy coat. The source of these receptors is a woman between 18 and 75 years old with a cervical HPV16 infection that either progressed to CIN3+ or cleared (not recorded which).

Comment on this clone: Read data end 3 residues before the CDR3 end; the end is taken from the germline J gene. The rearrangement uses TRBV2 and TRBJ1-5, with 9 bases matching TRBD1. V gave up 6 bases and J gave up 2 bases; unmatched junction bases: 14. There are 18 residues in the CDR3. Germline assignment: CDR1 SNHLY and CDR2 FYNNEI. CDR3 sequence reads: CASRGEQGAAWGNQPQHF. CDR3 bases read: TGTGCCAGCAGGGGGGAACAGGGGGCTGCCTGGGGCAATCAGCCC.

CDR3 DNA (partial): TGTGCCAGCAGCTTATTTCTAGGATCCGATGGC. Its protein is CASSLFLGSDG. The whole CDR3 protein reads CASSLFLGSDGYTF. The J gene is TRBJ1-2, the V gene TRBV5-6, with unresolved D. Read data end 3 residues before the CDR3 end; the end is taken from the germline J gene. V was pared by 2 bases and J by 6 bases, with 14 bases between. CDR1 is SGHDT, CDR2 YYEEEE, per germline. CDR3 size: 14 residues.

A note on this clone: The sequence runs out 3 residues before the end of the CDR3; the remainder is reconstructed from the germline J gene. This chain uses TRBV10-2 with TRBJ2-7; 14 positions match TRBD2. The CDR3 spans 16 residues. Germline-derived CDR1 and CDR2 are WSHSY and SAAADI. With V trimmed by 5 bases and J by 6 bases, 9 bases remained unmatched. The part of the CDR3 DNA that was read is TGCGCCAGCAGTTTAACCGGGACTAGCGGGAGATCCGAG. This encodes CASSLTGTSGRSE. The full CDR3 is CASSLTGTSGRSEQYF.

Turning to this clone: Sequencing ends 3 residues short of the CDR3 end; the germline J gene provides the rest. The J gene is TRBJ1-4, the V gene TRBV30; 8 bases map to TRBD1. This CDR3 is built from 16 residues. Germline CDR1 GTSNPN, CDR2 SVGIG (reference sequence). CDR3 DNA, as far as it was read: TGTGCCTGGAGCGCTCACAACAGGGGGTATAATTCACCA. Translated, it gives CAWSAHNRGYNSP. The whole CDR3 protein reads CAWSAHNRGYNSPLFF.

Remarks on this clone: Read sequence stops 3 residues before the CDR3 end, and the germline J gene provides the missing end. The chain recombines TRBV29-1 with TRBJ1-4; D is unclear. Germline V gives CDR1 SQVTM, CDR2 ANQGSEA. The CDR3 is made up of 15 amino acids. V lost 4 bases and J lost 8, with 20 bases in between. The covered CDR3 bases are TGCAGCGTTGGCTTGCTGGGTACTCCCGGGGAAAAA. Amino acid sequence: CSVGLLGTPGEK. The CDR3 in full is CSVGLLGTPGEKLFF.

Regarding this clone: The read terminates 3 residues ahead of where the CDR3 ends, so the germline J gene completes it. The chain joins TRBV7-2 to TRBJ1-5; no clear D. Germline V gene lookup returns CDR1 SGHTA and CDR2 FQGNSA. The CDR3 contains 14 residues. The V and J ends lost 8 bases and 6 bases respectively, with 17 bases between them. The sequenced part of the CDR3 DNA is TGTGCCAGCGGGTCAGGAGGAGGGCGTCAGCCC. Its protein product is CASGSGGGRQP. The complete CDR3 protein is CASGSGGGRQPQHF. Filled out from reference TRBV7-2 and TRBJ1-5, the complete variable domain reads GAGVSQSPSNKVTEKGKDVELRCDPISGHTALYWYRQSLGQGLEFLIYFQGNSAPDKSGLPSDRFSAERTGGSVSTLTIQRTQQEDSAVYLCASGSGGGRQPQHFGDGTRLSIL.

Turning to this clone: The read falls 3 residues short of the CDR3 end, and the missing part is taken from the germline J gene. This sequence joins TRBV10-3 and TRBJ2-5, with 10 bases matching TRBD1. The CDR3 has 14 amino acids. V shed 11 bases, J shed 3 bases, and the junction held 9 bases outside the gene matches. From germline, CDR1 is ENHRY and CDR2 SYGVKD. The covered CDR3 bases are TGTGCCGTCAAAGGAGGGACAGGGGAAGAGACC. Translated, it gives CAVKGGTGEET. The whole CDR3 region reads CAVKGGTGEETQYF.

CDR3 sequence: CSAPPLAGRGETQYF. Partial CDR3 DNA: TGCAGTGCTCCCCCCCTAGCGGGCCGAGGGGAGACC. This rearrangement joins TRBV20-1 to TRBJ2-5; 8 bases agree with TRBD2. The read ends 3 residues early relative to the CDR3; the germline J gene fills the gap. Germline V gene sequence: CDR1 DFQATT, CDR2 SNEGSKA (reference sequence). The length of the CDR3 is 15 residues. Trimming took 5 bases from V and 5 from J; bases not matched to a gene: 13.

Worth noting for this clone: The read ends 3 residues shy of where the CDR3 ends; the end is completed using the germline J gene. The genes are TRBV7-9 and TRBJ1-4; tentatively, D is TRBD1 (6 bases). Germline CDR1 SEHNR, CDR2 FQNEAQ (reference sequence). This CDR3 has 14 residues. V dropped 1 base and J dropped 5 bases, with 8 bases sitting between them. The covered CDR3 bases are TGTGCCAGCAGCTTAGAGAGGGGGAATGAAAAA. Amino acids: CASSLERGNEK. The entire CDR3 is CASSLERGNEKLFF.

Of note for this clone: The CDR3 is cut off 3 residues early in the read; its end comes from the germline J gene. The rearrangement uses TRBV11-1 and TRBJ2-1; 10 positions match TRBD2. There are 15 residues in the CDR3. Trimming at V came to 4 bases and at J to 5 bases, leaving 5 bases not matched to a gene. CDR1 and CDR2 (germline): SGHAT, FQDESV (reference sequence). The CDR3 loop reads CASSSGLAEDNEQFF. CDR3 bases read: TGTGCCAGCAGCTCTGGACTAGCGGAGGACAATGAG.